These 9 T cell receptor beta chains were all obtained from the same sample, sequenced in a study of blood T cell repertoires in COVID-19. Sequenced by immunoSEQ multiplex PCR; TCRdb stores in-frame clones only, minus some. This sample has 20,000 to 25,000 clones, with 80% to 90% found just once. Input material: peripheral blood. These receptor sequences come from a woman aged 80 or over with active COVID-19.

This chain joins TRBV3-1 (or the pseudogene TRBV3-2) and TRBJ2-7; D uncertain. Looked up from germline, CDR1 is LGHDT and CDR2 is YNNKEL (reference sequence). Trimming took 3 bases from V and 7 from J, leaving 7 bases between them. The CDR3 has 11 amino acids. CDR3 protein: CASSHEQEQYF. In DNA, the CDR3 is TGTGCCAGCAGCCATGAACAGGAGCAGTACTTC.

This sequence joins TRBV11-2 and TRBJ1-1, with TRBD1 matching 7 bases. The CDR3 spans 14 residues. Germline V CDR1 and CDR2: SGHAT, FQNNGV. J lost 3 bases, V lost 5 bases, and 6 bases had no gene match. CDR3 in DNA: TGTGCCAGCAGCGGAATGGGACAGTACACTGAAGCTTTCTTT. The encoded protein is CASSGMGQYTEAFF.

The CDR3 DNA reads TGTGCCAGCAGCGTTGCGGGGGACACCGGGGAGCTGTTTTTT. Translated: CASSVAGDTGELFF. The chain couples TRBV9 to TRBJ2-2, with TRBD2 matching over 7 bases. Germline CDR1 and CDR2: SGDLS and YYNGEE. Trimming took 2 bases from V and 3 from J; bases not matched to a gene: 1. CDR3 length: 14 amino acids.

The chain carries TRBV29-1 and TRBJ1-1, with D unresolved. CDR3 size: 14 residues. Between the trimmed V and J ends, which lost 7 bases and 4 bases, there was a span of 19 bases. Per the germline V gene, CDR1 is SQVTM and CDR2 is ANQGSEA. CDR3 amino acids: CSASVNVGGTEAFF. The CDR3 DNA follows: TGCAGCGCCTCCGTCAACGTCGGAGGCACTGAAGCTTTCTTT.

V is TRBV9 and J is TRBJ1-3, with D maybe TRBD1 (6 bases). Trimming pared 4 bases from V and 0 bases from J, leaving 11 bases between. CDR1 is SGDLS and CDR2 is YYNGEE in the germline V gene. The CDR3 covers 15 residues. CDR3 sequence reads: CASSPTGSSGNTIYF. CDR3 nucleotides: TGTGCCAGCAGCCCAACAGGGTCCTCTGGAAACACCATATATTTT. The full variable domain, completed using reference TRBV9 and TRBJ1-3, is DSGVTQTPKHLITATGQRVTLRCSPRSGDLSVYWYQQSLDQGLQFLIQYYNGEERAKGNILERFSAQQFPDLHSELNLSSLELGDSALYFCASSPTGSSGNTIYFGEGSWLTVV.

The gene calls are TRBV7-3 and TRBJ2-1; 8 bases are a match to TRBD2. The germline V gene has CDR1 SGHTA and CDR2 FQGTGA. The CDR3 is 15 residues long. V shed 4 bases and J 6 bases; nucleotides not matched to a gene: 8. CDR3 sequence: CASSSTAGALNEQFF. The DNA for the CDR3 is TGTGCCAGCAGCTCCACAGCGGGGGCCCTCAATGAGCAGTTCTTC.

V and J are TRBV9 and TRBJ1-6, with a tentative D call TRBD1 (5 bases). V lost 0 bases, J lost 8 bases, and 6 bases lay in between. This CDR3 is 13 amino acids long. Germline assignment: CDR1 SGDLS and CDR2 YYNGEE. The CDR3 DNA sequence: TGTGCCAGCAGCGTAGTAGGGGATTCACCCCTCCACTTT. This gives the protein CASSVVGDSPLHF.

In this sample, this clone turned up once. The CDR3: CASSLASGGGETQYF. The CDR3 DNA is TGTGCCAGCAGCTTGGCTAGCGGGGGTGGGGAGACCCAGTACTTC. This sequence joins TRBV7-2 and TRBJ2-5; 10 nucleotides line up with TRBD2. J was trimmed by 5 bases and V by 3 bases; bases with no gene match: 6. This CDR3 has 15 residues. CDR1 is SGHTA and CDR2 is FQGNSA in the germline V gene.

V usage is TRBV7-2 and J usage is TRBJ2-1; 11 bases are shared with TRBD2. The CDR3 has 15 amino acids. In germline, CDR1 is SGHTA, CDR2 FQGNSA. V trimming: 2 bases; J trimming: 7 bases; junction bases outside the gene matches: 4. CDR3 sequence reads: CASSLLAGGGNEQFF. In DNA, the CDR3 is TGTGCCAGCAGCTTACTAGCGGGGGGCGGGAATGAGCAGTTCTTC.